This TCR beta chain was obtained from a study of human T cells and chemical hapten exposure. As regards this clonotype: The junction and the germline gene differ at one end; a read error may be behind it.

Each CDR3 protein gets one entry after TCRdb re-called the RACE reads with MiXCR. This table holds fewer than 100,000 distinct CDR3 sequences, under 13% found once. Time point here: patch test 3, about 24 weeks after DPC sensitization. Indicated treatment: therapeutic diphenylcyclopropenone sensitization with weekly scalp DPC. The CDR3 consists of 20 residues. Germline CDR1 is SNHLY and CDR2 is FYNNEI. The specimen comprised whole blood, sampled in connection with sensitization to the hapten diphenylcyclopropenone (DPC). V usage is TRBV2 and J usage is TRBJ1-3; TRBD1 aligns across 12 bases. This TCR derives from a woman younger than 45 with alopecia areata. Some clones in this sample may be carry-over from other donors' samples. The CDR3 sequence is CASSEAPGQGAALSGNTIYF. CDR3 nucleotides: TGTGCCAGCAGCGAAGCTCCGGGACAGGGGGCCGCGTTGTCTGGAAACACTATATATTTT.